This T cell receptor beta chain was sequenced during a study of shared clonotypes between healthy human individuals. The CDR3 contains 17 residues. Trimming removed 7 bases from V and 1 base from J, with 17 bases in between. The germline V gene encodes CDR1 MDHEN and CDR2 SYDVKM. Source study methods: With immunoSEQ giving junction-only sequences and no quality scores, filtering differed. Data came from immunoSEQ multiplex PCR; TCRdb stores just in-frame clones and leaves some out. The V and J calls and the clone size are those of that table, but D and trimming were determined from the DNA. Among fewer than 850,000 clones listed, less than 80% were seen once.

The source material was memory CD4+ T cells sorted from blood. Subset: CD45RA-negative fraction. The V call is TRBV28, the J call TRBJ2-6; D is undetermined. This TCR came from a woman aged 25 to 39 in good health. The CDR3 spells CASTEQIRYSGANVLTF. CDR3 sequence (DNA): TGTGCCAGCACGGAGCAAATTCGGTATTCTGGGGCCAACGTCCTGACTTTC.